This T cell receptor beta chain was sequenced for a study of control samples from healthy donors and cancer patients. Trimming cost V 4 bases and J 4 bases, with 16 bases left between them. Germline-derived CDR1 and CDR2 are KGHSH and LQKENI. CDR3 length: 15 residues. Only in-frame clones appear in the TCRdb table, and some are missing; sequencing was by immunoSEQ multiplex PCR. The repertoire has roughly 94,000 clones, approximately 84% of them found once; the top ten carry around 35%. The gene calls are TRBV18 and TRBJ1-1; D gene uncertain. The clonotype originates from a man between 65 and 85 years old with lung cancer. Sequencing used PBMCs. The CDR3 DNA follows: TGTGCCAGCTCACACGAAACTTTCCCGGGCACTGAAGCTTTCTTT. The encoded protein is CASSHETFPGTEAFF.